What follows describes a single TCR beta chain. The data stem from a study of T cell changes during pregnancy in multiple sclerosis. Measured with immunoSEQ multiplex PCR; TCRdb has only the in-frame clones, and not every one. Of approximately 47,000 clones listed, about 87% were seen once; the top ten hold about 2%. CDR3 length equals 14 residues. Germline V CDR1 and CDR2: SGHTA, FQGTGA. The ends lost 4 bases at V and 5 bases at J; junction bases unmatched: 7. The clonotype comes from a female donor with multiple sclerosis, enrolled in a pregnancy study. The starting material was peripheral blood, obtained in the first trimester of pregnancy. The chain combines TRBV7-3 with TRBJ1-1; the match to TRBD1 covers 7 bases. The CDR3 DNA reads as TGTGCCAGCAGCTCAAACCCAGGGGGAACTGAAGCTTTCTTT. It yields the protein CASSSNPGGTEAFF. The full variable domain, in which reference TRBV7-3 and TRBJ1-1 provide the parts outside the CDR3, is GAGVSQTPSNKVTEKGKYVELRCDPISGHTALYWYRQSLGQGPEFLIYFQGTGAADDSGLPNDRFFAVRPEGSVSTLKIQRTERGDSAVYLCASSSNPGGTEAFFGQGTRLTVV.